The rows below give T cell receptor beta chains drawn from one sample of a study of blood T cell repertoires in COVID-19. The method was immunoSEQ multiplex PCR; TCRdb's version includes in-frame clones alone and lacks a portion of them. The sample has about 160,000 clones, around 85% seen once. Sequencing used peripheral blood. The origin of the receptors is a man in his sixties or seventies with acute or convalescent COVID-19. Both conserved end residues are part of each CDR3. The D gene is left open where the match is weak. Not every row has a clone size; where given, it reads once, few, many or a size class.

V,J,size,D,DNA,CDR3
TRBV6-2/TRBV6-3,TRBJ2-1,once,TRBD2,TGTGCCAGCAGTTACCAGGAGTCCGGGACTAGGTTCTACAATGAGCAGTTCTTC,CASSYQESGTRFYNEQFF
TRBV7-3,TRBJ2-1,-,-,TGTGCCAGCAGCTTACGGAGTAGCTCCTACAATGAGCAGTTCTTC,CASSLRSSSYNEQFF
TRBV5-1,TRBJ2-3,-,-,TGCGCCAGCAGCTCTAGCGCAGATACGCAGTATTTT,CASSSSADTQYF
TRBV3-1/TRBV3-2,TRBJ1-5,-,-,TGTGCCAGCAGCCAGGCAGACAATCAGCCCCAGCATTTT,CASSQADNQPQHF
TRBV7-2,TRBJ1-2,once,TRBD1,TGTGCCAGCAGCTTCCGACAGGGGGCGCAGGGCTACACCTTC,CASSFRQGAQGYTF
TRBV29-1,TRBJ2-1,-,-,TGCAGCGTTGAAGTCGGTCCGTGGAGTGAGCAGTTCTTC,CSVEVGPWSEQFF
TRBV11-1,TRBJ2-3,-,-,TGTGCCAGCACCACAGGGAAGATCACAGATACGCAGTATTTT,CASTTGKITDTQYF
TRBV4-2,TRBJ2-7,-,-,TGTGCCAGCAGCCAAGATTTTGGACAGAAACGCTACGAGCAGTACTTC,CASSQDFGQKRYEQYF
TRBV7-2,TRBJ2-1,-,TRBD2,TGTGCCAGCAGCTTAGAGCGGGGACTGTACAATGAGCAGTTCTTC,CASSLERGLYNEQFF
TRBV2,TRBJ1-6,many,-,TGTGCCAGCAGTGTGGACAGAAATTCACCCCTCCACTTT,CASSVDRNSPLHF
TRBV5-6,TRBJ1-4,-,-,TGTGCCAGCAGCTTGGGCCCTACAGGGACGGGACTGTTTTTT,CASSLGPTGTGLFF
TRBV10-3,TRBJ2-7,-,TRBD1,TGTGCCATCAGTGAGCCAGACAGGGGGGCCTACGAGCAGTACTTC,CAISEPDRGAYEQYF
TRBV30,TRBJ1-4,-,TRBD1,TGTGCCTGGAGTCCCGACAGGGAAAATGAAAAACTGTTTTTT,CAWSPDRENEKLFF
TRBV9,TRBJ2-5,-,TRBD1,TGTGCCAGCAGCGGAGGGGACAGGGGAGGAGAGACCCAGTACTTC,CASSGGDRGGETQYF
TRBV4-3,TRBJ1-1,-,-,TGCGCCAGCAGCCAAGGACATCTCACTGAAGCTTTCTTT,CASSQGHLTEAFF
TRBV7-8,TRBJ1-1,-,-,TGTGCCAGCAGCTTAGTAAGGACGGGAACCACTGAAGCTTTCTTT,CASSLVRTGTTEAFF
TRBV5-6,TRBJ2-1,-,TRBD2,TGTGCCAGCAGCTTTTACGCTAGCGGCTACAATGAGCAGTTCTTC,CASSFYASGYNEQFF
TRBV2,TRBJ2-5,-,TRBD1,TGTGCCAGCAGTCGGACAGGGTACGAAGAGACCCAGTACTTC,CASSRTGYEETQYF
TRBV30,TRBJ2-2,once,-,TGTGCCTGGAGTGAAGGGGGCACCGGGGAGCTGTTTTTT,CAWSEGGTGELFF
TRBV6-2/TRBV6-3,TRBJ2-1,-,TRBD2,TGTGCCAGCAGTGCCTGGGGTGCTAGCGGGGGGAATGAGCAGTTCTTC,CASSAWGASGGNEQFF
TRBV6-4,TRBJ2-3,-,-,TGTGCCAGCAGTGACTCTTGGGAGTCCACAGATACGCAGTATTTT,CASSDSWESTDTQYF
TRBV4-1,TRBJ2-3,-,TRBD2,TGCGCCAGCAGCCAGGACCATACTAGCGGGAGGCGTGCTAGCACAGATACGCAGTATTTT,CASSQDHTSGRRASTDTQYF
TRBV19,TRBJ2-7,-,TRBD2,TGTGCCAGTAGAACAGTTGCGGGAGCCTACGAGCAGTACTTC,CASRTVAGAYEQYF
TRBV24-1,TRBJ1-1,-,-,TGTGCCACCAGTGATGGCAGGAACACTGAAGCTTTCTTT,CATSDGRNTEAFF
TRBV27,TRBJ2-3,-,-,TGTGCCAGCAGTTTCGGAGGGGGCGACAATACGCAGTATTTT,CASSFGGGDNTQYF
TRBV11-2,TRBJ2-7,-,-,TGTGCCAGCAGATGGGGCCTGGGGGAGCAGTACTTC,CASRWGLGEQYF
TRBV28,TRBJ2-7,-,-,TGTGCCAGCAGTTTAAACGACTGGAACTACGAGCAGTACTTC,CASSLNDWNYEQYF
TRBV29-1,TRBJ2-1,-,TRBD2,TGCAGCGTTGAAGCTGGGACTAGGACTGAGCAGTTCTTC,CSVEAGTRTEQFF
TRBV27,TRBJ2-7,-,TRBD1,TGTGCCAGCAGTTTATCCCCAGGGGGCGTTGAGCAGTACTTC,CASSLSPGGVEQYF